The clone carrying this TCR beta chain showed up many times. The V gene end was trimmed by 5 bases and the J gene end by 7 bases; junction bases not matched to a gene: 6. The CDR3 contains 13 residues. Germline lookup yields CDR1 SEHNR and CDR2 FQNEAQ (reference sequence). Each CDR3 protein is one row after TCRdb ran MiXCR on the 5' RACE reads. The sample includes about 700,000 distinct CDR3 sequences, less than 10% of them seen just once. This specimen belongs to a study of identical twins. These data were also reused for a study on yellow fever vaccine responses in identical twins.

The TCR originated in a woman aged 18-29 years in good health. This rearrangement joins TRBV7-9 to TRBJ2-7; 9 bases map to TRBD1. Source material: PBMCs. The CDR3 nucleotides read TGTGCCAGCAGCACCACGACAGGGGGTGAGCAGTACTTC. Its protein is CASSTTTGGEQYF.